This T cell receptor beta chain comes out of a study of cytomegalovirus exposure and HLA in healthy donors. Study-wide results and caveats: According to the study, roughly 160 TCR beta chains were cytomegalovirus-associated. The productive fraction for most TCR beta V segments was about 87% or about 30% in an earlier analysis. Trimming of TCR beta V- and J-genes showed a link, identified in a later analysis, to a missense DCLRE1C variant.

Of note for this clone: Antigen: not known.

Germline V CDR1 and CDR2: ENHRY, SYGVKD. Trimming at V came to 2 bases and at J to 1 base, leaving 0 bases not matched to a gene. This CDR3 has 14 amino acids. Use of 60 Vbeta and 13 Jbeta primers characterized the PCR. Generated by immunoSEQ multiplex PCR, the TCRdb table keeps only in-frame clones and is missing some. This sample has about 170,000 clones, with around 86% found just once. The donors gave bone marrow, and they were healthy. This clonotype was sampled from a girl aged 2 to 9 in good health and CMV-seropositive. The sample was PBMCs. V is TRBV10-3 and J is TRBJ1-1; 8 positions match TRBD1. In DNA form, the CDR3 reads TGTGCCATCAGTGAGGGGACAGGGAACACTGAAGCTTTCTTT. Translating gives CAISEGTGNTEAFF.